This T cell receptor (beta chain) was recovered during a study of T-cell memory formation after mild COVID-19. This CDR3 is 17 amino acids long. V shed 3 bases, J shed 8 bases, and the junction held 15 bases outside the gene matches. Each CDR3 protein is one row after TCRdb ran MiXCR on the 5' RACE reads. Of about 90,000 distinct CDR3 sequences in the sample, about 14% were seen once. The sequencing input was PBMCs or a T cell subset sorted from them (not recorded which). The receptor was derived from a young man who had mild COVID-19 (a few samples of this study predate the infection). Cell type and time point are not known. The rearrangement links TRBV12-3 or TRBV12-4 to TRBJ2-1; 8 bases line up with TRBD2. CDR3 in amino acids: CASSLGLGEGSQYEQFF. CDR3 coding DNA: TGTGCCAGCAGTTTGGGACTAGGGGAGGGGTCCCAGTATGAGCAGTTCTTC.